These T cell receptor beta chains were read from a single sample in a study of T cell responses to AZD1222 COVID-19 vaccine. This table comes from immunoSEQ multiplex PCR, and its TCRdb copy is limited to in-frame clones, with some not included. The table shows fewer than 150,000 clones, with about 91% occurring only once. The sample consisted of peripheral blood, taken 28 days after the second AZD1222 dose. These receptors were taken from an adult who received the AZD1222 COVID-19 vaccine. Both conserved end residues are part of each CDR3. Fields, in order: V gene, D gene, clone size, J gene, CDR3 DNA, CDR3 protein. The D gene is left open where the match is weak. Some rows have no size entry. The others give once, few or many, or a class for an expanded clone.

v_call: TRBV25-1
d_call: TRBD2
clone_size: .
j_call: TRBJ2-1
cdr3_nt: TGTGCCAGCAGTGAACTCCCCAGCGGGGGAGGGAATGAGCAGTTCTTC
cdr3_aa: CASSELPSGGGNEQFF

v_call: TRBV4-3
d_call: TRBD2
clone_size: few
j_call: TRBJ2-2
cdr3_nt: TGCGCCAGCAGCCAAGATCGAGTTACTAGCGGGGCCGGGGAGCTGTTTTTT
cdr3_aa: CASSQDRVTSGAGELFF

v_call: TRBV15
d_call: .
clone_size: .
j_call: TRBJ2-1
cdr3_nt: TGTGCCACCAGCATCTACAGGGAGAATGAGCAGTTCTTC
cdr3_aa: CATSIYRENEQFF

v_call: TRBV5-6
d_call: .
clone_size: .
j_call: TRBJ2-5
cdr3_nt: TGTGCCAGCAGCTTGGAGCATAGGAGATTAGAGACCCAGTACTTC
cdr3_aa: CASSLEHRRLETQYF

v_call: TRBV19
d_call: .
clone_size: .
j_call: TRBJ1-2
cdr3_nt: TGTGCCAGTAGTCTAGATACAGTCTATGGCTACACCTTC
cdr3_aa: CASSLDTVYGYTF

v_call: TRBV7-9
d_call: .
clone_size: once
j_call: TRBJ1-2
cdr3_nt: TGTGCCAGCAGCTTGTCGACGGGCGTAAGGGGCTACACCTTC
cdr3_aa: CASSLSTGVRGYTF

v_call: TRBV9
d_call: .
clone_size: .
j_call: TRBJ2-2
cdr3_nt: TGTGCCAGCAGCGTATCCCCTTCGGCCGGGGAGCTGTTTTTT
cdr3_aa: CASSVSPSAGELFF

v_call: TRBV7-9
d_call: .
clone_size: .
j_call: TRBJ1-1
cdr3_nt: TGTGCCAGCAGCTTAACGAACACTGAAGCTTTCTTT
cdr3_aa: CASSLTNTEAFF

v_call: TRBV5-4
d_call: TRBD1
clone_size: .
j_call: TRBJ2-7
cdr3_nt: TGTGCCAGCAGCTTGACAGGGGTCGAGCAGTACTTC
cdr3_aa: CASSLTGVEQYF

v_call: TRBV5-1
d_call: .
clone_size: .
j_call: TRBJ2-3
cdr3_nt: TGCGCCAGCTCGAGTAGGATCCCAGATACGCAGTATTTT
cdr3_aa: CASSSRIPDTQYF